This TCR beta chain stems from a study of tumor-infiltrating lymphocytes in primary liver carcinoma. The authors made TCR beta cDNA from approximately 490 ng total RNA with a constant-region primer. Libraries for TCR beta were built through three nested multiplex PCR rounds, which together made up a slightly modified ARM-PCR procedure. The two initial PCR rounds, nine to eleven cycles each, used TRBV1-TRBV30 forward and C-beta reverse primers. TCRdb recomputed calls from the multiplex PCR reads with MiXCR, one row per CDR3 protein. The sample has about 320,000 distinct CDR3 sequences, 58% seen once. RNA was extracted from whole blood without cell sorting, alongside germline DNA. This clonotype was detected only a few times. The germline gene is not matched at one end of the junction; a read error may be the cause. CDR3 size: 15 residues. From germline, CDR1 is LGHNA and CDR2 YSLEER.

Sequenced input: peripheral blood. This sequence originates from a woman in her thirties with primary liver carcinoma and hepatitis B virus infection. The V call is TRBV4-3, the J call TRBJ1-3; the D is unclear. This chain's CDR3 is CASSHAGVSGNTIYF. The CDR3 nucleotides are TGTGCCAGCAGCCATGCCGGGGTCTCTGGAAACACCATATATTTT.